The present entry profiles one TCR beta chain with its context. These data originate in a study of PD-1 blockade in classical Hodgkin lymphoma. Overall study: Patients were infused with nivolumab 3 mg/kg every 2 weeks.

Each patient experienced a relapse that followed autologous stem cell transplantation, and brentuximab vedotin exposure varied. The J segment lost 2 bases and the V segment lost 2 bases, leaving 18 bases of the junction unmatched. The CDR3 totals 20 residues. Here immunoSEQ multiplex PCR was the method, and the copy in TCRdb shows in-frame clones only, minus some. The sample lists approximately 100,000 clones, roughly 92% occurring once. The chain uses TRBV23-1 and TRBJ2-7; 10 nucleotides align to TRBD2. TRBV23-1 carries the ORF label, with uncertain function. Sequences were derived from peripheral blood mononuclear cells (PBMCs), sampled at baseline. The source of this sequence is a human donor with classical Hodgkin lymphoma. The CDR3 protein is CASSQRPSLAGERLAYEQYF. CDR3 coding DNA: TGCGCCAGCAGTCAAAGGCCCTCTCTAGCGGGAGAGCGGCTTGCCTACGAGCAGTACTTC.